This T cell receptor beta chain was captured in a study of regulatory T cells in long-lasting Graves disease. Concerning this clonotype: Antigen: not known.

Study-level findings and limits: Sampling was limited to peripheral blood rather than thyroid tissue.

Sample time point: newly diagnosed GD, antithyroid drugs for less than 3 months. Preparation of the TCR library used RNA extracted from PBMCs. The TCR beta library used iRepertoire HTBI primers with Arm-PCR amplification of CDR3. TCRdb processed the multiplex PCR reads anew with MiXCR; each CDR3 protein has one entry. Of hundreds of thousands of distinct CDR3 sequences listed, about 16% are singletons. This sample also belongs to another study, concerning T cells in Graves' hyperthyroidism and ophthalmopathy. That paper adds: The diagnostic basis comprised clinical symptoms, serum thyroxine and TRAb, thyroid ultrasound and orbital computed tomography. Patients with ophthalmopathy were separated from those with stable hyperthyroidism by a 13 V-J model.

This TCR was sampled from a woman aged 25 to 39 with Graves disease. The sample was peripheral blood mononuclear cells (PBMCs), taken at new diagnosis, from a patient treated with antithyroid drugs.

This chain's CDR3 is CSARDRRLAGVDTQYF. The CDR3 nucleotides are TGCAGTGCTAGAGATCGAAGACTAGCGGGAGTGGATACGCAGTATTTT. The V gene is TRBV20-1, the J gene TRBJ2-3, with 12 positions matching TRBD2. Looked up from germline, CDR1 is DFQATT and CDR2 is SNEGSKA (reference sequence). CDR3 length: 16 amino acids. V lost 0 bases to trimming and J lost 6 bases; unmatched junction nucleotides: 7.